The source of this T cell receptor beta chain is a study of identical twins. Regarding the study as a whole: The study found excess low generation probability among twin-shared out-of-frame alpha sequences. Out-of-frame sharing of TCR alpha in monozygotic twins was underestimated by models.

The V and J ends lost 4 bases and 5 bases, in that order; junction bases with no gene match: 6. CDR3 size: 15 residues. Germline-derived CDR1 and CDR2 are SGHRS and YFSETQ. This clonotype was detected many times. What it binds is unknown. A universal primer binding site was introduced by template switching. The final cDNA contained unique molecular identifiers. TCRdb itself ran the 5' RACE reads through MiXCR, one entry per CDR3 protein. The sample records 100,000 or so distinct CDR3 sequences, around 5.5% being singletons. This receptor was identified in a woman aged 45-59 years in good health. Sequencing was performed on memory T cells sorted from blood. This rearrangement joins TRBV5-1 to TRBJ1-6; 7 bases match TRBD1. CDR3 in amino acids: CASSPGQADNSPLHF. CDR3 sequence (DNA): TGCGCCAGCAGCCCCGGACAGGCGGATAATTCACCCCTCCACTTT.